This T cell receptor (beta chain) was profiled in a study of shared clonotypes between healthy human individuals (dated by TCRdb to about 2020). Background for the entire study: The cohort comprised a couple of women and a few men aged 18 to 49 years. For each donor, CD4 naive and CD4 memory were each run on three plates, CD8 naive on two plates, and CD8 memory on one plate. To estimate repertoire size and how much clonotype sharing occurs between individuals, the study deeply sequenced the blood TCR repertoires of five healthy adults. To increase sequencing depth and limit assay-specific biases, different laboratories used diverse techniques to prepare libraries and sequence TCR repertoires. Leukapheresis yielded between about 0.9 and 9.5 billion PBMCs per donor.

Findings and caveats that apply to the study as a whole: Because the study included only a small number of donors, the genetic and exposure-history diversity represented was limited. Rarefaction of sorted-subset datasets indicated incomplete sequencing despite the large sequencing depth. Roughly 5.2% of naive CD4, 3.5% of naive CD8, approximately 2% of memory CD4, and more than 0.35% of memory CD8 clonotypes were shared across several donors. Sampling was limited to blood, and TCR repertoires in tissue likely differ from TCR repertoires in blood. Larger estimated clonotype richness was generally found for naive subsets than for memory subsets. Clonotypes shared by all four sorted-subset donors showed higher generation probabilities than non-shared clonotypes. Pairwise subsampling led to the expectation that sequencing depth would affect the degree of clonotype sharing among donors.

TCR CDR3 regions were amplified from genomic DNA by multiplex PCR using the deep immunoSEQ assay. Genomic DNA extracted from each cell subset was distributed evenly over all wells of several immunoSEQ 96-well plates, and each plate served as one replicate. For sorted subsets, approximately 210 ng of genomic DNA, equivalent to 30,000 or so T cell genomes, went into each replicate PCR. Purified libraries were measured with a Qubit 3.0 fluorometer, size-checked on a Bioanalyzer 2100, and measured again with the KAPA Library Quantification kit. A separate single-read 150-cycle Illumina NextSeq 550 flow cell was used to sequence each immunoSEQ 96-well plate. From the authors' description of their analysis: The immunoSEQ output contained only junctional sequences without quality scores, so filtering could not match that applied to full-length reads. To assign V/J genes and CDR3, sequences were annotated using PyIR, a Python wrapper for IgBLAST v1.9, with IMGT germline references. Reads were filtered out if the reads had weak V/J assignments (E-value above 1e-6), no CDR3, stop codons, out-of-frame junctions, or ambiguous translated residues. V3J clonotypes were defined as sequences sharing the same inferred V gene, J gene, and CDR3 amino acid sequence. To compute the percentage overlap between repertoires, the number of shared unique clonotypes was divided by the size of the smaller repertoire. RTK rarefaction, the Chao1 estimator, and Recon v2.1 estimates of unobserved clonotypes were used to assess repertoire richness. Generation probabilities for all TCRbeta clonotypes obtained by the gDNA method from several donors were computed using OLGA. Held by TCRdb, this immuneACCESS table contains in-frame sequences only and omits some clones. Under half of the omission traces to an unresolved V gene where checked; the cause of the rest is unknown. From that table come the V and J calls and clone size; the DNA was used to work out D and trimming. The sample table records 2 million to 3 million clones; roughly 93% of these occur just once. About 0.39% of the sample belongs to the ten largest clones.

The donors were healthy, HIV-negative adults who had no recently reported acute infections or vaccinations. Every donor was a Caucasian adult residing in Nashville, Tennessee, USA. Magnetic negative selection was used to enrich CD4+ T cells, after which naive cells were positively selected on CD45RA and the negative fraction became the memory subset. After blood collection by leukapheresis, PBMCs were isolated using Ficoll-Histopaque density gradient centrifugation and then cryopreserved in the vapor phase of liquid nitrogen. Analytical flow cytometry was used to check the purity and quantity of each magnetically sorted T cell population. Genomic DNA was isolated from every sorted fraction and measured by UV absorbance on a Nanodrop 2000c. Details on this clone: Its antigen has not been determined. No per-base quality is available; no much larger clone lies one base away.

The germline V gene yields SQVTM for CDR1 and ANQGSEA for CDR2. V trim: 8 bases; J trim: 1 base; unmatched bases: 4. There are 12 amino acids in the CDR3, from cysteine to phenylalanine inclusive. CDR3 DNA is the only sequence kept; it has 36 bases, read in frame from the first base. This clonotype was obtained from a man between 18 and 29 years old in good health. Some clones in this sample may be carry-over from other donors' samples. The sample comprised naive CD4+ T cells from PBMCs. The cell subset or site label on this specimen signifies: CD45RA+ positively selected. Recombination linked TRBV29-1 to TRBJ1-1, with 7 bases aligning to TRBD1. The CDR3 region has the sequence CSTWDRNTEAFF. The DNA is as follows: TGCAGCACGTGGGACAGGAACACTGAAGCTTTCTTT.